This paragraph reports one T cell receptor beta chain. Under the authors' procedure: How many nucleated cells were present was estimated from reference gene primer amplification. This table comes from immunoSEQ multiplex PCR, and its TCRdb copy is limited to in-frame clones, with some not included. V and J calls and clone size are given by that table; D and trimming were obtained from the DNA. The repertoire holds some 200,000 clones, with 76% as singletons. The sample is drawn from a study of blood T cell repertoires in COVID-19. Across the study: Sources were T cells, B-cell-depleted T cells, or PBMCs; the material itself was cDNA or gDNA.

V shed 2 bases and J shed 1 base, with 11 bases lying between them. The CDR3 contains 15 residues. Germline V CDR1 and CDR2: MDHEN, SYDVKM. Sequenced: peripheral blood. The V call is TRBV28, the J call TRBJ1-2, with D tentatively TRBD1 (5 bases). This sequence was found in a woman aged 50 to 60 with active or convalescent COVID-19. The CDR3 sequence is CASSLSRDFNYGYTF. CDR3 DNA: TGTGCCAGCAGTTTAAGCCGGGACTTTAACTATGGCTACACCTTC.